This entry features one TCR beta chain sequence. All enrollees were about 18 to 100 years old and from 20 to 30 US areas. Cohorts were assigned according to the clinical history that participants reported. This CDR3 is built from 16 residues. Germline-derived CDR1 and CDR2 are MNHEY and SMNVEV (reference sequence). Trimming removed 7 bases from V and 4 bases from J; junction bases left unmatched: 5. This sample stems from a study of blood T cell repertoires in COVID-19. Study background: T cells, B-cell-depleted T cells, or PBMCs provided the cDNA or gDNA that served as material.

As originally analysed: Estimation of nucleated cell counts was performed using reference gene primer amplification. Sequencing used immunoSEQ multiplex PCR; TCRdb keeps in-frame clones, though not all of them. V and J calls and clone size are those listed in that table; D and trimming were worked out from the DNA. This table holds roughly 250,000 clones, roughly nine tenths found once. Sequenced sample: PBMCs or T cells enriched from blood (not recorded which). This TCR derives from a woman in her twenties or thirties with acute COVID-19. The gene calls are TRBV27 and TRBJ2-2, with TRBD2 matching 14 bases. Written as DNA, the CDR3 is TGTGCCAGCAAGAAGACTAGCGGGGGGGTCACCGGGGAGCTGTTTTTT. It encodes CASKKTSGGVTGELFF.